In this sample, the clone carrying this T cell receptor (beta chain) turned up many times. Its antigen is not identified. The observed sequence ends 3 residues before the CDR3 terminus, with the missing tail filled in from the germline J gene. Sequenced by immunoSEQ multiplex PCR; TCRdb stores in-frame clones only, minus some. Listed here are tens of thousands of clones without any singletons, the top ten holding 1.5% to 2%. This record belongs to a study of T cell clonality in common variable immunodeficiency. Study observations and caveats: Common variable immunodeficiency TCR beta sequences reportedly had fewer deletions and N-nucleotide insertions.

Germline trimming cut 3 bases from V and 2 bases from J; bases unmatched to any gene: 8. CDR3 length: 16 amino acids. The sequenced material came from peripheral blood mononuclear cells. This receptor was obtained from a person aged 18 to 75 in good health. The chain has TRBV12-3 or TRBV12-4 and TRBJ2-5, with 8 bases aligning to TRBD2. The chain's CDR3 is CASSFVGRGGQETQYF. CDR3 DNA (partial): TGTGCCAGCAGTTTCGTGGGACGGGGGGGACAAGAGACC.